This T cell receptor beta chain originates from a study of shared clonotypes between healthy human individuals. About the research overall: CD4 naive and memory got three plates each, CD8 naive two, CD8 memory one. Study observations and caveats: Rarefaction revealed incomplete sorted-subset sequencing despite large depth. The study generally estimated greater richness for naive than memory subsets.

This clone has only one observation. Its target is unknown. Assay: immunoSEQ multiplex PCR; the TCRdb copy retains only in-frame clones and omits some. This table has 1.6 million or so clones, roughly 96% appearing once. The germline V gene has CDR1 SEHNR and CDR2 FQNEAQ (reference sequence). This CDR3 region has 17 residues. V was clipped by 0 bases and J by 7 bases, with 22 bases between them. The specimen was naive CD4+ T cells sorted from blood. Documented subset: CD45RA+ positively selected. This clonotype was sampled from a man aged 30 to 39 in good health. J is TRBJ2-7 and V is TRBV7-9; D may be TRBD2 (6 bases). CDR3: CASSLAELVGGPGEQYF. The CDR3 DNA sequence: TGTGCCAGCAGCTTAGCGGAGCTAGTGGGGGGTCCGGGAGAGCAGTACTTC.